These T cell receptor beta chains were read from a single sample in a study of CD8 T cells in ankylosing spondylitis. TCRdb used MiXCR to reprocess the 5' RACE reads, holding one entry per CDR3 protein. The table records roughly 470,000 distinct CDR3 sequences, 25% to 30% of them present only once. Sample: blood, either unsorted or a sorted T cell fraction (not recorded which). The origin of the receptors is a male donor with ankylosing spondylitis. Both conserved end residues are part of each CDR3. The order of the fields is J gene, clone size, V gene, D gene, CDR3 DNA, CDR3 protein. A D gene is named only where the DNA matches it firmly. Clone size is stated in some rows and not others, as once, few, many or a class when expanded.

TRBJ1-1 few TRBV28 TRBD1 TGTGCCAGCAGGGGACAGGGTGTCACTGAAGCTTTCTTT CASRGQGVTEAFF
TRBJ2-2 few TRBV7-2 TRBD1 TGTGCCAGCAGTCGACAGGGCCACGGGAAGGCCGGGGAGCTGTTTTTT CASSRQGHGKAGELFF
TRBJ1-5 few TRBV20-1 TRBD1 TGCAGTGCTAGAACCGGGACAGGGTCTCGGAGCAATCAGCCCCAGCATTTT CSARTGTGSRSNQPQHF
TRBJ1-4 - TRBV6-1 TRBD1 TGTGCCAGCCAAACTCAAGGGGGCGTAAAGGAAAAACTGTTTTTT CASQTQGGVKEKLFF
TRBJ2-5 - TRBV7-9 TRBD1 TGTGCCAGCAGCTTAGGACGGGACAGGGGAACAAAGACCCAGTACTTC CASSLGRDRGTKTQYF
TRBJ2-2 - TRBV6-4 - TGTGCCAGCGGCCGGGACGCGAACACCGGGGAGCTGTTTTTT CASGRDANTGELFF
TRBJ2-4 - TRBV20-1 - TGCAGTGCTATGCGGGACGGGGGCAAAAACATTCAGTACTTC CSAMRDGGKNIQYF
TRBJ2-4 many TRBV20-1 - TGCAGTGCCCCCCCAGGCGCTGGGAACATTCAGTACTTC CSAPPGAGNIQYF
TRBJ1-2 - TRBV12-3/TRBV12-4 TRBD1 TGTGCCAGCAGTGCGGGACAGGGTAACTATGGCTACACCTTC CASSAGQGNYGYTF
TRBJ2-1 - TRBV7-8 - TGTGCCAGCAGCAACCTTGACCATTACAATGAGCAGTTCTTC CASSNLDHYNEQFF
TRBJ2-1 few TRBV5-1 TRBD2 TGCGCCAGCAGCACACGGACTAGCGCCAAGAGCTCCTACAATGAGCAGTTCTTC CASSTRTSAKSSYNEQFF
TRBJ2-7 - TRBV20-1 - TGCAGTGCTAGAGCCCTTCGAGGGGACGAGCAGTACTTC CSARALRGDEQYF
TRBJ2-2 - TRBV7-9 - TGTGCCAGCAGCCGGGATCTATCGAACACCGGGGAGCTGTTTTTT CASSRDLSNTGELFF
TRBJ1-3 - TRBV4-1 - TGCGCCAGCAGCCAAGCCTACATGGGAGGAAACACCATATATTTT CASSQAYMGGNTIYF
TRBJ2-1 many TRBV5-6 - TGTGCCAGCAGCTTGGGTACAGGGATTGGTGAGCAGTTCTTC CASSLGTGIGEQFF
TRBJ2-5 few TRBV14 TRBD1 TGTGCCAGCAGCCAACTAGGGACAGTCGAGACCCAGTACTTC CASSQLGTVETQYF
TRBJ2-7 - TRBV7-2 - TGTGCCAGCAGCTTCCACACCGCGAACGAGCAGTACTTC CASSFHTANEQYF
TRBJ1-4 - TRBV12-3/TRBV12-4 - TGTGCCAGCAGTTTAGAATCGCGGGAAAAACTGTTTTTT CASSLESREKLFF
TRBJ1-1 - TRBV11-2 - TGTGCCAGCAGCTTAGGTCGTCCGCGTTTACCGAGAACTGAAGCTTTCTTT CASSLGRPRLPRTEAFF
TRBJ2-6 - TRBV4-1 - TGCGCCAGCAGCCAAGCCCAGTACTCTGGGGCCAACGTCCTGACTTTC CASSQAQYSGANVLTF
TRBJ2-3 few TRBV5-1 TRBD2 TGCGCCAGCAGCGTTGGGACTAGCGGATTCTACACAGATACGCAGTATTTT CASSVGTSGFYTDTQYF
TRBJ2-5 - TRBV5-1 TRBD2 TGCGCCAGCAGCTTGTACGCTAGCGGGCCCCAAGAGACCCAGTACTTC CASSLYASGPQETQYF
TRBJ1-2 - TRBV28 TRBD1 TGTGCCAGCAGTTTATTAAGGCCCGGAGGGGGCGATGGCTACACCTTC CASSLLRPGGGDGYTF
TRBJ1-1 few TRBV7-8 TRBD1 TGTGCCAGCAGTCGCGACAGGGGGGCGGAAGCTTTCTTT CASSRDRGAEAFF
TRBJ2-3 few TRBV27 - TGTGCCAGCCGGCGCACAGATACGCAGTATTTT CASRRTDTQYF
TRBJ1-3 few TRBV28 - TGTGCCAGCCTTGAGAGGGCGGGAAACACCATATATTTT CASLERAGNTIYF
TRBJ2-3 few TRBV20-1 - TGCAGTGCTAGAGATCCTAACACAGATACGCAGTATTTT CSARDPNTDTQYF
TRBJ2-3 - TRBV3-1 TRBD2 TGTGCCAGCAGTTCATGGAGCGGGAGGGCAGATACGCAGTATTTT CASSSWSGRADTQYF
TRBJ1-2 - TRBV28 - TGTGCCAGCAGGACGACAGGCACCTTC CASRTTGTF
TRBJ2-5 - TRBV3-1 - TGTGCCAGCAGGCTACGTCAAGAGACCCAGTACTTC CASRLRQETQYF
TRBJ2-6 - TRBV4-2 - TGTGCCAGCAGCCAAGAGAGGGAGACCTACGGGGCCAACGTCCTGACTTTC CASSQERETYGANVLTF
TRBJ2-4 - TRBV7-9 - TGTGCCAGCAGCCCGATACAGGGTGTCAAAAACATTCAGTACTTC CASSPIQGVKNIQYF
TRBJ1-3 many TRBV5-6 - TGTGCCAGCAGCTTGAGTTTTATATCGCGGGTAACGGAAAACACCATATATTTT CASSLSFISRVTENTIYF
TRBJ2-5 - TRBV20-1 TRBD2 TGCAGTGCTGGACTAGCGGGCTTGGAGACCCAGTACTTC CSAGLAGLETQYF
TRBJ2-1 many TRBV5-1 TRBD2 TGTGCCAGCAGTCTGGGACTAGCGGGTGACAATGAGCAGTTCTTC CASSLGLAGDNEQFF
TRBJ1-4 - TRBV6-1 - TGTGCCAGCAGTCCAGCTGCCCGGCGAAGGGAGGAAAAACTGTTTTTT CASSPAARRREEKLFF
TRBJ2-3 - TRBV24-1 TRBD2 TGTGCCACCAGTGATCGGACTAGCGGGCACACAGATACGCAGTATTTT CATSDRTSGHTDTQYF
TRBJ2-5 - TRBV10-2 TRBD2 TGCGCCAGCCGACTAGCGGGAGCGCAAGAGACCCAGTACTTC CASRLAGAQETQYF
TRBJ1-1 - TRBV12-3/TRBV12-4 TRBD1 TGTGCCAGCAGTTTTGACAGGGTAATGTCGGCTTTCTTT CASSFDRVMSAFF
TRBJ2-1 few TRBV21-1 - TGTGCCAGCAGCAAAGAAAGGACTAGCGGCTACAATGAGCAGTTCTTC CASSKERTSGYNEQFF
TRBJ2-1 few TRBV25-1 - TGTGCCAGCAGTAAGACAGGATCCTACAATGAGCAGTTCTTC CASSKTGSYNEQFF
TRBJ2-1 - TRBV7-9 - TGTGCCAGCAGCTCGAGGAACAATGAGCAGTTCTTC CASSSRNNEQFF
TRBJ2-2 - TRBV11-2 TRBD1 TGTGCCAGCAGCTTAGTGGGACAGACCACCGGGGAGCTGTTTTTT CASSLVGQTTGELFF
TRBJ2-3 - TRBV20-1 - TGCAGTGCTCTCCCTGGCAGCTCAGATACGCAGTATTTT CSALPGSSDTQYF
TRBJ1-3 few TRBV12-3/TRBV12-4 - TGTGCCAGCACCCAACAGGGAACTTATGGAAACACCATATATTTT CASTQQGTYGNTIYF
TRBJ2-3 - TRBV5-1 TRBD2 TGCGCCAGCAGCCGGGAGCGGGAGGGCCGGTACACAGATACGCAGTATTTT CASSREREGRYTDTQYF
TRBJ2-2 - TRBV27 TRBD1 TGTGCCAGCCGTACCGGGACAGGGGGCGGCGGGGAGCTGTTTTTT CASRTGTGGGGELFF
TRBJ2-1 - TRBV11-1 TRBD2 TGTGCCAGCAGCTTCGGACTAGCGGGTACCATAAGCTCCTACAATGAGCAGTTCTTC CASSFGLAGTISSYNEQFF
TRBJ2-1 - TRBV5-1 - TGCGCCAGCAGCCCTCACGAGGGGGACTCCTACAATGAGCAGTTCTTC CASSPHEGDSYNEQFF
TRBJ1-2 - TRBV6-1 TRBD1 TGTGCCAGCAGTCGACAGGGGGCCTATGGCTACACCTTC CASSRQGAYGYTF
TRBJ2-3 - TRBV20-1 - TGCAGTGCTAGTTTAGGCAGCACAGATACGCAGTATTTT CSASLGSTDTQYF
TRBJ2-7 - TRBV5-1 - TGCGCCAGCAGCTCCCGACCCCGACCCCACGAGCAGTACTTC CASSSRPRPHEQYF
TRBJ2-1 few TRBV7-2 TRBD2 TGTGCCAGCAGCTTAGAGGTCGGGAGGGCGCAGTTCTTC CASSLEVGRAQFF
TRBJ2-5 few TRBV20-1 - TGCAGTGCTTACACTACAGGGCCAGAGACCCAGTACTTC CSAYTTGPETQYF
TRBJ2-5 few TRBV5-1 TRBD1 TGCGCCAGCAGCCCGGGGGGACAGGGTCGACAAGAGACCCAGTACTTC CASSPGGQGRQETQYF
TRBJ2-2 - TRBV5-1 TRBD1 TGCGCCAGCAGCTGGGGGACAGGGGGCCCTACCGGGGAGCTGTTTTTT CASSWGTGGPTGELFF
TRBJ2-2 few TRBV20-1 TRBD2 TGCAGTGCTATGACCCTAGCGGGAAGGAACACCGGGGAGCTGTTTTTT CSAMTLAGRNTGELFF
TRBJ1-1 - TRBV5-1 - TGCGCCAGCAGCACATCAAGGGAGAACACTGAAGCTTTCTTT CASSTSRENTEAFF
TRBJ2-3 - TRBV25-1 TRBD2 TGTGCCAGCATTGGGACTAGCGGGAGGCTAGCAGATACGCAGTATTTT CASIGTSGRLADTQYF